Here is one T cell receptor beta chain with its context. The source of the sample is a study of blood T cell repertoires in COVID-19. Study information: Samples taken during acute and convalescent COVID-19 were collected in the United States, Italy and Spain. Sample material is recorded as cDNA or gDNA derived from T cells, B-cell-depleted T cells, or PBMCs.

The germline V gene encodes CDR1 SGHVS and CDR2 FQNEAQ. The CDR3 contains 14 residues. The V segment lost 5 bases and the J segment 4 bases; nucleotides outside the gene matches: 5. In the original processing: For nucleated cells, counts were estimated from reference gene primer amplification. Repertoires were generated with immunoSEQ multiplex PCR, while TCRdb's copy carries only in-frame clones and drops some. That table furnishes V, J and clone size, whereas the DNA furnished D and trimming. Found here are 150,000 to 200,000 clones, about 81% of them singletons; the top ten hold 9.5% to 13%. The clonotype was recovered from a human donor in a cohort sampled during active COVID-19. The source material was peripheral blood. The chain employs TRBV7-8 and TRBJ1-3, with 7 nucleotides matching TRBD1. The CDR3 nucleotides read TGTGCCAGCAGCATCAGGGGGGTCGGAAACACCATATATTTT. This sequence encodes CASSIRGVGNTIYF.